These T cell receptor beta chains were read from a single sample in a study of vaccination and CD4 T cells after COVID-19. TCRdb used MiXCR to reprocess the PCR reads, holding one entry per CDR3 protein. This table holds roughly 13,000 distinct CDR3 sequences, about 51% found once. The antigens these receptors bind are not known. The source material was CD4+ T cells from blood, cultured in vitro. These TCRs come from a human donor who had recovered from COVID-19. Each CDR3 is given with its conserved first and last residue. D genes are given only for firm matches. Expanded clones are given a class, and other clones once, few, many or no size at all.

TRBJ2-3 | NA | NA | TRBV18 | TGTGCCAGCTCACCACCGGGTTGGGCCACAGATACGCAGTATTTT | CASSPPGWATDTQYF
TRBJ2-7 | TRBD1 | NA | TRBV7-2 | TGTGCCAGCAGCTCCGGGACAGGGGCCTACGAGCAGTACTTC | CASSSGTGAYEQYF
TRBJ2-1 | TRBD2 | NA | TRBV10-3 | TGTGCCATCAGCCGTATAGCGGGAGAGAATGAGCAGTTCTTC | CAISRIAGENEQFF
TRBJ2-1 | TRBD2 | NA | TRBV7-3 | TGTGCCAGCAGCTTAATAGGCGGGAGGTTTATCGGTGAGCAGTTCTTC | CASSLIGGRFIGEQFF
TRBJ2-7 | TRBD1 | once | TRBV6-1 | TGTGCCAGCAGTGGAAATCCTTACAACGACAGGGGGCCTCCCTACGAGCAGTACTTC | CASSGNPYNDRGPPYEQYF
TRBJ2-3 | NA | NA | TRBV28 | TGTGCCAGCAGCAGTAGAGATACGCAGTATTTT | CASSSRDTQYF
TRBJ2-3 | NA | NA | TRBV7-2 | TGTGCCAGCAGCTTAGCGTATGGAGATACGCAGTATTTT | CASSLAYGDTQYF
TRBJ2-2 | NA | NA | TRBV5-4 | TGTGCCAGCAGCTTGGGGGGTACAAACACCGGGGAGCTGTTTTTT | CASSLGGTNTGELFF
TRBJ1-2 | TRBD1 | NA | TRBV6-1 | TGTGCCAGCACCCGCCTGGCGCAGGGGGGTAACTATGGCTACACCTTC | CASTRLAQGGNYGYTF
TRBJ2-3 | NA | NA | TRBV7-3 | TGTGCCAGCAGCTTATCCAGCACAGATACGCAGTATTTT | CASSLSSTDTQYF
TRBJ2-4 | TRBD2 | NA | TRBV30 | TGTGCCTGGACGGGGACTAGCGGGAGTAACATTCAGTACTTC | CAWTGTSGSNIQYF
TRBJ2-7 | TRBD1 | NA | TRBV19 | TGTGCCAGTAGTATACAGGGACAGGGCAAGACGGAGCAGTACTTC | CASSIQGQGKTEQYF
TRBJ2-5 | NA | NA | TRBV19 | TGTGCCAGTAGTATCTCACAGGTCGGGCGTGAGACCCAGTACTTC | CASSISQVGRETQYF
TRBJ1-2 | TRBD1 | NA | TRBV19 | TGTGCCAGTAGTCCTGGGACAGGAGCTACTAACTATGGCTACACCTTC | CASSPGTGATNYGYTF
TRBJ1-3 | NA | NA | TRBV6-5 | TGTGCCAGCAGTTTACGGGACGGCGTCACCATATATTTT | CASSLRDGVTIYF
TRBJ2-3 | NA | NA | TRBV20-1 | TGCAGTGCTGAGGGGAGGACAGATACGCAGTATTTT | CSAEGRTDTQYF
TRBJ1-1 | NA | NA | TRBV2 | TGTGCCAGCAGCCTTTCCTCTGCCACTGAAGCTTTCTTT | CASSLSSATEAFF
TRBJ2-5 | NA | NA | TRBV6-1 | TGTGCCAGCAGTCAAGGGGGGGGGCAGAACCAAGAGACCCAGTACTTC | CASSQGGGQNQETQYF
TRBJ1-1 | NA | NA | TRBV27 | TGTGCCAGCAGTTTACAGGAGAGCACTGAAGCTTTCTTT | CASSLQESTEAFF
TRBJ2-2 | NA | NA | TRBV7-2 | TGTGCCAGCAGCTTAAGGTTCGGGGACTCGACCGGGGAGCTGTTTTTT | CASSLRFGDSTGELFF
TRBJ2-1 | NA | few | TRBV27 | TGTGCCAGCGCGCCCCCGTTTGACGCGAATGAGCAGTTCTTC | CASAPPFDANEQFF
TRBJ2-7 | NA | NA | TRBV21-1 | TGTGCCAGCAACCCCAGCCGGGCAGGGGGCGTTTACGAGCAGTACTTC | CASNPSRAGGVYEQYF
TRBJ2-3 | TRBD1 | NA | TRBV20-1 | TGCAGTGCCGCCCGACAGGGGATACCCACAGATACGCAGTATTTT | CSAARQGIPTDTQYF
TRBJ1-4 | NA | NA | TRBV21-1 | TGTGCCAGCAGCAGACAGGGGAAACTTGGCACGCGCGTGGATGAAAAACTGTTTTTT | CASSRQGKLGTRVDEKLFF
TRBJ2-1 | NA | NA | TRBV4-2 | TGTGCCAGCAGCCGCAGGGTTGCCTACAATGAGCAGTTCTTC | CASSRRVAYNEQFF
TRBJ2-4 | NA | NA | TRBV4-3 | TGCGCCAGCAGCCAAAAAGGCCCCCTAGCGTTAGCCAAAAACATTCAGTACTTC | CASSQKGPLALAKNIQYF
TRBJ1-2 | NA | NA | TRBV5-1 | TGCGCCAGCAGACAGGGCCTAGACTATGGCTACACCTTC | CASRQGLDYGYTF
TRBJ1-1 | NA | NA | TRBV7-2 | TGTGCCAGCAGCTTAGGGACCTACACTGAAGCTTTCTTT | CASSLGTYTEAFF
TRBJ1-1 | TRBD1 | NA | TRBV28 | TGTGCCAGCGGACAGGGGAGGGAGTTGAACACTGAAGCTTTCTTT | CASGQGRELNTEAFF
TRBJ2-7 | TRBD2 | NA | TRBV9 | TGTGCCAGCAGCGTAGACTGGACTAGCGGTTACGAGCAGTACTTC | CASSVDWTSGYEQYF
TRBJ2-3 | TRBD2 | NA | TRBV20-1 | TGCAGTGCAAAACACCCCGGGACTAGCGGGGCAAGCACGCAGTATTTT | CSAKHPGTSGASTQYF
TRBJ1-1 | NA | once | TRBV28 | TGTGCCAGCAGTTTATTCATGAGGGAGGGCACTGAAGCTTTCTTT | CASSLFMREGTEAFF
TRBJ1-5 | NA | few | TRBV2 | TGTGCCAGCAGTGAATTAGTAAACAGTCGTGACATTAGGCCCCAGCATTTT | CASSELVNSRDIRPQHF
TRBJ2-5 | TRBD1 | NA | TRBV7-8 | TGTGCCAGCAGCTTGGGACAGGGGAGGAGAGAGACCCAGTACTTC | CASSLGQGRRETQYF
TRBJ2-1 | TRBD2 | NA | TRBV5-1 | TGCGCCAGCAGCCCGAGGACTAGCAACAATGAGCAGTTCTTC | CASSPRTSNNEQFF
TRBJ2-7 | NA | NA | TRBV7-2 | TGTGCCAGCGCCTTTTACAGCTACGAGCAGTACTTC | CASAFYSYEQYF
TRBJ1-1 | NA | few | TRBV20-1 | TGCAGTGCTAAGGTCGGCGACACTGAAGCTTTCTTT | CSAKVGDTEAFF
TRBJ2-7 | TRBD2 | few | TRBV4-2 | TGTGCCAGCAGCCACGAGCGGGGGGGATCCTACGAGCAGTACTTC | CASSHERGGSYEQYF
TRBJ1-5 | NA | once | TRBV12-3/TRBV12-4 | TGTGCCAGCACCCGTCTTTGGGACGGCAATCAGCCCCAGCATTTT | CASTRLWDGNQPQHF
TRBJ2-3 | TRBD2 | NA | TRBV20-1 | TGCAGTGCTACCCCCCCGGGCAGCGGGAGTTATACAGATACGCAGTATTTT | CSATPPGSGSYTDTQYF
TRBJ2-3 | TRBD1 | NA | TRBV7-2 | TGTGCCAGCAGCTACGGGGACAGAAGCACAGATACGCAGTATTTT | CASSYGDRSTDTQYF
TRBJ2-2 | NA | NA | TRBV27 | TGTGCCAGCAGTTTAGGGAGTGCGAACACCGGGGAGCTGTTTTTT | CASSLGSANTGELFF
TRBJ2-1 | TRBD2 | few | TRBV10-1 | TGCGCCAGCAGCACTAGCGGGACCTCCAATGAGCAGTTCTTC | CASSTSGTSNEQFF
TRBJ1-1 | TRBD1 | NA | TRBV20-1 | TGCAGTGCTGCACAGGGGGCACAGAACACTGAAGCTTTCTTT | CSAAQGAQNTEAFF
TRBJ1-5 | NA | few | TRBV27 | TGTGCCAGCGGATCCTGGACGGGGGGCAATCAGCCCCAGCATTTT | CASGSWTGGNQPQHF
TRBJ2-3 | TRBD2 | NA | TRBV20-1 | TGCAGTGCCATGGGGACTAGCGGGAGTAGAACAGATACGCAGTATTTT | CSAMGTSGSRTDTQYF
TRBJ2-3 | TRBD2 | NA | TRBV20-1 | TGCAGTGCCATAAAAACTAGCGGATACACAGATACGCAGTATTTT | CSAIKTSGYTDTQYF
TRBJ2-7 | NA | few | TRBV11-1 | TGTGCCAGCAGCTTAAGCACCAGCTCCTACGAGCAGTACTTC | CASSLSTSSYEQYF
TRBJ2-3 | TRBD2 | NA | TRBV7-9 | TGTGCCAGCAGCCTAGGGGCTAGCGGGATGGCAGATACGCAGTATTTT | CASSLGASGMADTQYF
TRBJ2-7 | NA | few | TRBV11-2 | TGTGCCAGCAGTCGAGGACAGCTCTCCCGCGAGCAGTACTTC | CASSRGQLSREQYF
TRBJ2-7 | NA | medium-sized | TRBV19 | TGTGCCAGTAGTATAACCTCTTCAGAACCCCACGAGCAGTACTTC | CASSITSSEPHEQYF
TRBJ1-2 | NA | NA | TRBV4-1 | TGCGCCAGCAGCCAAGATCGGGGGGTCTCACGGACTGATGGCTACACCTTC | CASSQDRGVSRTDGYTF
TRBJ2-1 | TRBD2 | few | TRBV5-4 | TGTGCCAGCAGCTTGGCCGGGGGGGCATCCTACAATGAGCAGTTCTTC | CASSLAGGASYNEQFF
TRBJ1-4 | TRBD1 | NA | TRBV15 | TGTGCCACCAGCTCGTCGGGACAGGGGAGTGAAAAACTGTTTTTT | CATSSSGQGSEKLFF